This TCR beta chain was documented in a study of T cell responses to AZD1222 COVID-19 vaccine. Regarding the study as a whole: Every sample of the repertoires postdated the peak T cell response. Only six people who got AZD1222 tested seropositive at baseline.

TCRdb's table, derived via immunoSEQ multiplex PCR, lists solely in-frame clones and lacks some. The repertoire holds over 95,000 clones, with 90% to 95% as singletons. There are a few counts of this clone. As yet, its antigen is unknown. Germline CDR1 reads SEHNR; CDR2 reads FQNEAQ (reference sequence). The CDR3 sequence is 15 residues long. Deletions cut 5 bases from V and 0 bases from J, with 14 bases between. The V gene is TRBV7-9, the J gene TRBJ2-7; maybe TRBD1 (6 bases). The sequenced sample was peripheral blood, obtained on day 0 of AZD1222 vaccination. This clonotype was sampled from an adult in good health. The DNA of the CDR3 is TGTGCCAGCAGCCGAGCCGGACAGTCCTCCTACGAGCAGTACTTC. Translation gives CASSRAGQSSYEQYF.